The rows below give T cell receptor beta chains drawn from one sample of a study of blood T cell repertoires in COVID-19. The method was immunoSEQ multiplex PCR; TCRdb's version includes in-frame clones alone and lacks a portion of them. The repertoire consists of around 130,000 clones, with approximately 90% occurring once and the leading ten covering approximately 2%. The sample taken for sequencing was peripheral blood. The receptors stem from a man between 65 and 80 years old with active COVID-19. Both conserved end residues are part of each CDR3. D genes are given only for firm matches. For some rows the clone size is stated as once, few or many, or as a class when expanded; others skip it.

J	V	size	D	CDR3	DNA
TRBJ2-7	TRBV6-1	many	NA	CASSEGAGLEQYF	TGTGCCAGCAGTGAAGGGGCAGGACTCGAGCAGTACTTC
TRBJ1-1	TRBV18	NA	TRBD1	CASSPETGGAGTEAFF	TGTGCCAGCTCACCGGAGACAGGGGGCGCGGGCACTGAAGCTTTCTTT
TRBJ2-3	TRBV7-9	NA	TRBD1	CASSPTRDRGTDTQYF	TGTGCCAGCAGCCCAACCCGGGACAGGGGCACAGATACGCAGTATTTT
TRBJ1-2	TRBV29-1	NA	NA	CSVLPGGHYGYTF	TGCAGCGTCCTACCCGGGGGGCACTATGGCTACACCTTC
TRBJ2-7	TRBV4-1	NA	TRBD2	CASSQDPGTSGSRRAYEQYF	TGCGCCAGCAGCCAAGATCCGGGGACTAGCGGGAGTCGGAGGGCCTACGAGCAGTACTTC
TRBJ1-4	TRBV6-6	NA	NA	CASSREGLTNEKLFF	TGTGCCAGCAGTCGGGAGGGGTTAACTAATGAAAAACTGTTTTTT
TRBJ1-1	TRBV5-1	NA	TRBD1	CASSSQTGSGEAFF	TGCGCCAGCAGCAGCCAGACAGGGTCAGGTGAAGCTTTCTTT
TRBJ2-7	TRBV9	NA	NA	CASSPTTGLSSYEQYF	TGTGCCAGCAGCCCTACTACAGGGTTGAGCTCCTACGAGCAGTACTTC
TRBJ2-1	TRBV5-4	NA	NA	CASSLGGREQFF	TGTGCCAGCAGCTTGGGGGGCCGCGAGCAGTTCTTC
TRBJ2-1	TRBV7-9	once	NA	CASSFEAYNEQFF	TGTGCCAGCAGCTTCGAAGCGTACAATGAGCAGTTCTTC
TRBJ2-2	TRBV28	NA	NA	CASSLLANGAGELFF	TGTGCCAGCAGTTTACTAGCGAACGGGGCCGGGGAGCTGTTTTTT
TRBJ2-5	TRBV19	NA	TRBD2	CASSGRQETQYF	TGTGCCAGTAGCGGGAGGCAGGAGACCCAGTACTTC
TRBJ2-5	TRBV5-1	once	TRBD2	CASSPSSGRQETQYF	TGCGCCAGCAGCCCATCTAGCGGGAGGCAGGAGACCCAGTACTTC
TRBJ2-3	TRBV11-3	NA	NA	CASSFQGSNTDTQYF	TGTGCCAGCAGCTTCCAGGGCAGCAACACAGATACGCAGTATTTT
TRBJ2-3	TRBV6-1	NA	TRBD2	CASSDLSPSGAVTDTQYF	TGTGCCAGCAGTGACCTTTCCCCTAGCGGCGCCGTCACAGATACGCAGTATTTT
TRBJ1-1	TRBV7-9	NA	NA	CASSLLRGKDTEAFF	TGTGCCAGCAGCTTACTTCGGGGGAAGGACACTGAAGCTTTCTTT
TRBJ2-7	TRBV28	medium-sized	TRBD2	CASSPDRTSGRNEQYF	TGTGCCAGCAGTCCTGACCGGACTAGCGGGAGGAACGAGCAGTACTTC
TRBJ2-5	TRBV9	NA	TRBD2	CASSASGRAPETQYF	TGTGCCAGCAGCGCTAGCGGGAGGGCTCCAGAGACCCAGTACTTC
TRBJ2-7	TRBV6-5	once	TRBD1	CASSTGTGHLSEQYF	TGTGCCAGCAGCACCGGGACAGGTCACCTCTCCGAGCAGTACTTC
TRBJ2-1	TRBV7-9	NA	NA	CASSSRGHIQNEQFF	TGTGCCAGCAGCTCGAGGGGACATATACAAAATGAGCAGTTCTTC
TRBJ1-6	TRBV6-5	NA	TRBD1	CASRQGANSPLHF	TGTGCCAGCAGACAGGGGGCTAATTCACCCCTCCACTTT
TRBJ2-7	TRBV5-1	few	TRBD1	CASSLGGQGLRSYEQYF	TGCGCCAGCAGCTTGGGGGGACAGGGGCTGAGGTCCTACGAGCAGTACTTC
TRBJ1-2	TRBV4-1	NA	TRBD1	CASSTSPGQAYGYTF	TGCGCCAGCAGCACTTCCCCGGGACAGGCCTATGGCTACACCTTC